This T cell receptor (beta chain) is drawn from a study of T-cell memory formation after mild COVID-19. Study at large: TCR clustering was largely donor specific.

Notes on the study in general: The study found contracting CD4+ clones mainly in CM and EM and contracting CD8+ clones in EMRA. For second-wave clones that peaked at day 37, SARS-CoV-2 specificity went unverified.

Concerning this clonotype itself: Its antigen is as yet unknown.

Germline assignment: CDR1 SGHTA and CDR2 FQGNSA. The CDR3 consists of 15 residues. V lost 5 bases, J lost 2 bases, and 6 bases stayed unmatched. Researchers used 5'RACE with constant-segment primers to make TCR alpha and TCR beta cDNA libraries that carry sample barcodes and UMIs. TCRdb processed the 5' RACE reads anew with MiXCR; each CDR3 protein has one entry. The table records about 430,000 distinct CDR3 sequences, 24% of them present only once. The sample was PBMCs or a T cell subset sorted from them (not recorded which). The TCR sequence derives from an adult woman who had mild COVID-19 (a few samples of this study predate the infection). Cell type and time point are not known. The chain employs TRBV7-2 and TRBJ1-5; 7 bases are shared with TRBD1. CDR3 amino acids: CASSPSGQRNQPQHF. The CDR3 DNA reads TGTGCCAGCAGCCCATCGGGACAGCGCAATCAGCCCCAGCATTTT.